This T cell receptor (beta chain) was retrieved from a study of T cell changes during pregnancy in multiple sclerosis. Germline CDR1 GTSNPN, CDR2 SVGIG (reference sequence). The V gene lost 5 bases and the J gene lost 6 bases, with 25 bases spanning the gap. The CDR3 runs 16 residues. Libraries were prepared by immunoSEQ multiplex PCR; TCRdb keeps only in-frame clonotypes and omits some of them. Of 65,000 to 85,000 clones in the sample, 90% to 95% were seen once. This clone appeared a single time. The V and J genes are TRBV30 and TRBJ1-2; D may be TRBD1 (6 bases). This TCR came from a female donor with multiple sclerosis, enrolled in a pregnancy study. The input for sequencing was CD4+ T cells from peripheral blood mononuclear cells, taken before pregnancy. CDR3 in amino acids: CAWGPGGRGIVDGYTF. Here the CDR3 DNA reads TGTGCCTGGGGGCCGGGGGGCAGGGGTATTGTCGATGGCTACACCTTC.